This TCR beta chain was sequenced during a study of shared clonotypes between healthy human individuals. Clones were read by immunoSEQ multiplex PCR, and TCRdb kept only the in-frame ones, dropping some. The repertoire holds fewer than 400,000 clones, with about 74% as singletons. Germline values: CDR1 SGHTA, CDR2 FQGNSA. The length of the CDR3 is 13 residues. Trimming cost V 2 bases and J 7 bases, with 11 bases left between them. The sequenced sample was memory CD4+ T cells sorted from blood. Subset reported: CD45RA-negative fraction. This TCR came from a man aged 25 to 40 in good health. The gene calls are TRBV7-2 and TRBJ1-2, with D possibly being TRBD1 (5 bases). For the CDR3, the DNA is TGTGCCAGCAGCTTAAATAGGGACGGTGGCTACACCTTC. This codes for CASSLNRDGGYTF.